This record concerns one TCR beta chain sequence. The data stem from a study of OX40 agonist ivuxolimab in advanced cancers. Repertoires were generated with immunoSEQ multiplex PCR, while TCRdb's copy carries only in-frame clones and drops some. The sample holds under 80,000 clones, 80% to 95% seen once. The CDR3 covers 14 residues. V lost 2 bases, J lost 4 bases, and 10 bases lay in between. Germline V gene data show CDR1 as SGHTA and CDR2 as FQGNSA. This TCR came from an adult with an advanced solid tumor such as melanoma, head and neck, liver or kidney cancer. The specimen was CD4+ or CD8+ T cells sorted from blood, collected in a trial of the OX40 agonist ivuxolimab. This chain uses TRBV7-2 with TRBJ2-3; no definite D call. CDR3 sequence (DNA): TGTGCCAGCAGCTTATCATGGGGTTCAGATACGCAGTATTTT. Protein product: CASSLSWGSDTQYF. The full variable domain, in which reference TRBV7-2 and TRBJ2-3 provide the parts outside the CDR3, is GAGVSQSPSNKVTEKGKDVELRCDPISGHTALYWYRQSLGQGLEFLIYFQGNSAPDKSGLPSDRFSAERTGGSVSTLTIQRTQQEDSAVYLCASSLSWGSDTQYFGPGTRLTVL.